Given below is one T cell receptor beta chain in context. Antigen unknown. This sample is part of a study of T cell responses to AZD1222 COVID-19 vaccine. Study findings and constraints: Every sample of the repertoires postdated the peak T cell response. Along spike, vaccine-associated CD4 TCRs were found throughout, with dominance at 160-218 and 743-854.

The repertoire was sequenced with immunoSEQ multiplex PCR; TCRdb's copy has only in-frame clones and lacks some. The data hold 150,000 to 200,000 clones, with approximately 90% observed a single time. The receptor was derived from an adult in good health. The source was peripheral blood, collected on day 0 of AZD1222 vaccination.

In nucleotides, the CDR3 is TGCAGTGCTAGCCAAGCCGGGGGCTACACCTTC. Translation: CSASQAGGYTF. The chain is built from TRBV20-1 and TRBJ1-2; D is ambiguous. CDR1 is DFQATT, CDR2 SNEGSKA, per germline (reference sequence). V lost 3 bases and J 8 bases, leaving 10 bases between the germline ends. The CDR3 spans 11 residues.